The next 4 T cell receptor beta chains were all read from a single sample in a study of T cells in Graves' hyperthyroidism and ophthalmopathy (dated by TCRdb to about 2019). Library preparation employed multiplex PCR. TCRdb records Illumina HiSeq 2000 as the sequencer. Amplification of TCR beta CDR3 regions was carried out from RNA transcripts. The TCR CDR3 was subjected to a first round of RT-PCR using the HTBI primer set and the Qiagen OneStep RT-PCR kit. The public reads were reanalyzed by TCRdb: fastp trimming at Q25, MiXCR alignment, in-frame beta chains only. Each record represents a unique CDR3 protein, reported with the most common genes and DNA among its rows. The table for this sample lists about 400,000 distinct CDR3 sequences; roughly 13% of them were counted only once. 5% to 6.5% of the sample comes from the top ten. The material sequenced was blood. The receptors were sampled from a young woman with Graves' hyperthyroidism.

On this clonotype itself: Sequence at one end of the junction differs from germline and may be a read error. This chain links TRBV20-1 with TRBJ1-1; D unclear. The CDR3 runs 13 residues. Germline V CDR1 and CDR2: DFQATT, SNEGSKA (reference sequence). The DNA of the CDR3 is TGCAGTACTCTTAGGACGGTGGTAACTGTAGCTTTCTTT. It is translated as CSTLRTVVTVAFF.

As concerns this clonotype: A read error is possible here, since a much larger clone lies one base away. The J gene is TRBJ1-1, the V gene TRBV20-1; maybe TRBD1 (5 bases). The CDR3 runs 16 residues. Germline assignment: CDR1 DFQATT and CDR2 SNEGSKA (reference sequence). The CDR3 DNA follows: TGCAGTGCTCCAAAATCGGACAAGGGTTCCCCGGCTGAAGCTCTCTTT. Translation: CSAPKSDKGSPAEALF.

This clonotype was observed at least ten times. CDR3 sequence: CASSVEASGLVGEQYF. The CDR3 DNA is TGTGCCAGCAGCGTAGAGGCTAGCGGTCTTGTGGGCGAGCAGTACTTC. V gene TRBV9 combines with J gene TRBJ2-7; 7 bases are shared with TRBD2. Germline-derived CDR1 and CDR2 are SGDLS and YYNGEE. This CDR3 is built from 16 residues. J was trimmed by 6 bases and V by 0 bases; bases with no gene match: 12. Based on the CDR3 plus reference TRBV9 and TRBJ2-7, the full variable domain is DSGVTQTPKHLITATGQRVTLRCSPRSGDLSVYWYQQSLDQGLQFLIQYYNGEERAKGNILERFSAQQFPDLHSELNLSSLELGDSALYFCASSVEASGLVGEQYFGPGTRLTVT.

This clonotype was detected many times. The chain carries TRBV11-2 and TRBJ1-2; no clear D. Germline values: CDR1 SGHAT, CDR2 FQNNGV. The CDR3 consists of 13 residues. V was pared by 5 bases and J by 4 bases, with 11 bases between. CDR3: CASSNTHSYGYTF. The CDR3 DNA follows: TGTGCCAGCAGCAATACGCACAGCTATGGCTACACCTTC.